This paragraph covers one T cell receptor beta chain sequence. What it binds is not known. PCR amplification relied on 60 Vbeta primers (plus 13 Jbeta primers). Sequencing was performed with immunoSEQ multiplex PCR; in TCRdb, only in-frame clones are kept and a portion is missing. The sample features some 110,000 clones, with 2.5% to 3% in its top ten. These data originate in a study of cytomegalovirus exposure and HLA in healthy donors. Across the whole study: Findings of an earlier analysis included roughly 110 million unique TCR beta sequences from 180 million or so T cells. Study outcomes and limitations: The authors listed some 160 TCR beta chains as cytomegalovirus-associated. Analyses of presence and absence presupposed an approximately uniform sequencing depth across donors. Cytomegalovirus status was reportedly diagnosed by the classifier with high specificity and sensitivity.

Per germline, CDR1 LGHNA and CDR2 YNFKEQ. The CDR3 loop spans 14 amino acids. V dropped 4 bases and J dropped 5; count of bases not matched to a gene: 3. The rearrangement uses TRBV4-2 and TRBJ1-5, with 9 bases aligning to TRBD1. The sequence was collected from a man aged 30-40 years in good health and CMV-seronegative. The material sequenced was PBMCs. In DNA, the CDR3 is TGTGCCAGCAGCCCGGACAGGGGCGATCAGCCCCAGCATTTT. This translates into CASSPDRGDQPQHF.